The next 24 T cell receptor beta chains were all read from a single sample in a study of shared clonotypes between healthy human individuals. This table comes from immunoSEQ multiplex PCR, and its TCRdb copy is limited to in-frame clones, with some not included. The data contain 2 million to 2.5 million clones, 85% to 95% of them seen just once; the ten biggest clones take up about 1.1%. Selected positively for CCR7 and CD45RO-negative, naive CD8 cells excluded terminally differentiated effector memory CD45RA+ cells. The sequencing input was naive CD8+ T cells sorted from blood. The receptors derive from a man younger than 35 in good health.

The chain joins TRBV6-1 to TRBJ2-1; 8 nucleotides line up with TRBD1. This CDR3 has 16 amino acids. V was clipped by 2 bases and J by 4 bases; unmatched bases: 7. Germline V gene lookup returns CDR1 MNHNS and CDR2 SASEGT. The CDR3 protein is CASSETVQGVYNEQFF. The CDR3 DNA reads as TGTGCCAGCAGTGAAACGGTACAGGGGGTGTACAATGAGCAGTTCTTC.

The chain couples TRBV18 to TRBJ2-7, with TRBD1 matching over 8 bases. The V and J ends lost 3 bases and 3 bases, in that order; junction bases with no gene match: 7. Germline V gives CDR1 KGHSH, CDR2 LQKENI. The CDR3 has 15 residues. Here the CDR3 reads CASSPSGTGRYEQYF. The CDR3 DNA is TGTGCCAGCTCACCCTCCGGGACAGGTCGCTACGAGCAGTACTTC. Variable domain in full (rest from reference TRBV18 and TRBJ2-7): NAGVMQNPRHLVRRRGQEARLRCSPMKGHSHVYWYRQLPEEGLKFMVYLQKENIIDESGMPKERFSAEFPKEGPSILRIQQVVRGDSAAYFCASSPSGTGRYEQYFGPGTRLTVT.

The V call is TRBV5-8, the J call TRBJ2-7; 10 bases line up with TRBD1. The CDR3 runs 16 residues. J lost 5 bases, V lost 4 bases, and 12 bases had no gene match. CDR1 SGHTS and CDR2 YDEGEE come from the germline V gene. For the CDR3, the DNA is TGTGCCAGCAGCACGGAGGCCGGGACAGGGGCAGACGAGCAGTACTTC. Translation gives CASSTEAGTGADEQYF.

CDR3 in DNA: TGCGCCAGCACCCCGGAACGAATACAGGGGGCGGAATTAGACTATGGCTACACCTTC. Protein product: CASTPERIQGAELDYGYTF. The chain uses TRBV4-3 and TRBJ1-2; 9 nucleotides agree with TRBD1. V dropped 7 bases and J dropped 3; count of bases not matched to a gene: 21. This CDR3 contains 19 residues. Germline CDR1 is LGHNA and CDR2 is YSLEER.

The genes are TRBV10-3 and TRBJ2-1, with D hard to call. The CDR3 has 17 amino acids. The germline V gene has CDR1 ENHRY and CDR2 SYGVKD. Trimming cost V 0 bases and J 0 bases, with 12 bases left between them. For the CDR3, the DNA is TGTGCCATCAGTGAGTCTGCCCGACTCGACTCCTACAATGAGCAGTTCTTC. It specifies CAISESARLDSYNEQFF.

The chain links TRBV27 to TRBJ2-1; the D gene could be TRBD1 or TRBD2 (6 bases each). Germline CDR1 MNHEY, CDR2 SMNVEV (reference sequence). V lost 5 bases and J lost 5, with 16 bases in between. This CDR3 is built from 15 residues. The CDR3 loop reads CASSPRSGAHNEQFF. The CDR3 DNA reads TGTGCCAGCAGTCCAAGGTCGGGGGCCCACAATGAGCAGTTCTTC.

The rearrangement joins TRBV4-1 to TRBJ2-5; 7 bases are shared with TRBD1. Germline V gene sequence: CDR1 MGHRA, CDR2 YSYEKL. V lost 3 bases to trimming and J lost 4 bases; unmatched junction nucleotides: 11. The CDR3 is made up of 16 amino acids. The CDR3 spells CASSHLGTEFPETQYF. The CDR3 nucleotides read TGCGCCAGCAGCCACCTTGGGACAGAGTTTCCAGAGACCCAGTACTTC.

V usage is TRBV2 and J usage is TRBJ1-1; D not certain. Deletions cut 1 base from V and 5 bases from J, with 11 bases between. Germline CDR1 and CDR2: SNHLY and FYNNEI. CDR3 size: 14 residues. CDR3 residues: CASSEGSSWTEAFF. DNA of the CDR3: TGTGCCAGCAGTGAAGGAAGCAGCTGGACTGAAGCTTTCTTT.

The chain has TRBV4-3 and TRBJ2-3; D perhaps matches TRBD2 (6 bases). The V end lost 0 bases, the J end lost 4 bases, and 11 bases lay between the germline ends. CDR1 and CDR2 from the germline V gene are LGHNA and YSLEER. The length of the CDR3 is 15 residues. In nucleotides, the CDR3 is TGCGCCAGCAGCCAAGATGACGGGAGTGCAGATACGCAGTATTTT. This gives the protein CASSQDDGSADTQYF.

Notes on this clone: The same CDR3 also results from other DNA sequences found in this sample. The chain is built from TRBV30 and TRBJ2-1, with 7 bases fitting TRBD1. J gave up 4 bases and V 0 bases, and 6 bases lay outside the gene matches. This CDR3 has 15 amino acids. Germline V CDR1 and CDR2: GTSNPN, SVGIG (reference sequence). The CDR3 nucleotides are TGTGCCTGGAGTGTCGGGACAGCTTCTTACAATGAGCAGTTCTTC. Translation: CAWSVGTASYNEQFF.

The chain is built from TRBV5-6 and TRBJ1-5, with 11 bases that match TRBD1. The CDR3 extends over 17 amino acids. CDR1 is SGHDT and CDR2 is YYEEEE in the germline V gene. The V segment lost 3 bases and the J segment 2 bases; nucleotides outside the gene matches: 7. The CDR3 loop is CASSSGTGGYGNQPQHF. CDR3 sequence (DNA): TGTGCCAGCAGCTCGGGGACAGGGGGATATGGCAATCAGCCCCAGCATTTT. The full variable domain, with the rest looked up from reference TRBV5-6 and TRBJ1-5, is DAGVTQSPTHLIKTRGQQVTLRCSPKSGHDTVSWYQQALGQGPQFIFQYYEEEERQRGNFPDRFSGHQFPNYSSELNVNALLLGDSALYLCASSSGTGGYGNQPQHFGDGTRLSIL.

V gene TRBV28 combines with J gene TRBJ1-1; 8 bases match TRBD1. V dropped 4 bases and J dropped 6; count of bases not matched to a gene: 7. The germline V gene has CDR1 MDHEN and CDR2 SYDVKM. The CDR3 length is 14 residues. CDR3 nucleotides: TGTGCCAGCAGTTGGACAGGGAGTCACGCTGAAGCTTTCTTT. The encoded protein is CASSWTGSHAEAFF.

The V gene is TRBV10-1, the J gene TRBJ2-7; 8 bases fit TRBD2. Germline V gene sequence: CDR1 WNHNN, CDR2 SYGVQD (reference sequence). V shed 0 bases and J 5 bases; nucleotides not matched to a gene: 9. The CDR3 runs to 16 residues. CDR3 nucleotides: TGCGCCAGCAGTGAGTCCATGGCGGGGGGAAACCACGAGCAGTACTTC. Amino acids: CASSESMAGGNHEQYF.

The chain uses TRBV4-3 and TRBJ1-2; 10 bases match TRBD1. Germline CDR1 reads LGHNA; CDR2 reads YSLEER. With V trimmed by 0 bases and J by 6 bases, 13 bases remained unmatched. This CDR3 comprises 18 residues. The CDR3 loop is CASSQDLTGGRYYNGYTF. The CDR3 DNA reads TGCGCCAGCAGCCAAGATTTGACAGGGGGCCGGTACTATAATGGCTACACCTTC.

This clone occurred once. This chain uses TRBV6-5 with TRBJ2-2; D is unresolved. Germline V gene lookup returns CDR1 MNHEY and CDR2 SVGAGI. The germline V and J ends were trimmed by 0 bases and 6 bases, with 2 bases remaining between them. The CDR3 consists of 12 residues. CDR3 in DNA: TGTGCCAGCAGTTACTCCCCCGGGGAGCTGTTTTTT. The encoded protein is CASSYSPGELFF.

The V call is TRBV4-3, the J call TRBJ2-1, with 11 bases fitting TRBD1. The CDR3 contains 17 residues. Germline V CDR1 and CDR2: LGHNA, YSLEER. The V gene end was trimmed by 1 base and the J gene end by 5 bases; junction bases not matched to a gene: 7. CDR3: CASSQVLRDRGDNEQFF. As DNA, the CDR3 is TGCGCCAGCAGCCAAGTCCTCCGGGACAGGGGGGACAATGAGCAGTTCTTC.

The rearrangement joins TRBV27 to TRBJ2-7, with 9 bases that match TRBD2. This CDR3 contains 13 residues. V shed 5 bases, J shed 5 bases, and the junction held 4 bases outside the gene matches. Germline loops: CDR1 MNHEY, CDR2 SMNVEV (reference sequence). CDR3 bases: TGTGCCAGCAGTAAGGGACTAGCCAACGAGCAGTACTTC. Protein sequence: CASSKGLANEQYF.

The chain is built from TRBV7-2 and TRBJ2-4, with TRBD2 matching over 10 bases. Germline V gene sequence: CDR1 SGHTA, CDR2 FQGNSA. The junction had 10 bases not matched to a gene; V was cut back by 4 bases and J by 1 base. The CDR3 covers 18 residues. The CDR3: CASSSYKREGPAKNIQYF. In DNA, the CDR3 is TGTGCCAGCAGCTCGTACAAGCGGGAGGGCCCCGCCAAAAACATTCAGTACTTC.

V usage is TRBV6-6 and J usage is TRBJ2-5; TRBD2 aligns across 9 bases. Germline V gene data show CDR1 as MNHNY and CDR2 as SVGAGI (reference sequence). Unmatched junction bases numbered 8, after V lost 1 base and J lost 5 bases. The CDR3 contains 16 residues. CDR3 DNA: TGTGCCAGCAGTTACTACTTAGCGGGAGAAGAGGAGACCCAGTACTTC. Translating it yields CASSYYLAGEEETQYF.

The V and J genes are TRBV11-3 and TRBJ2-7, with TRBD2 identical over 7 bases. V gave up 5 bases and J gave up 0 bases; unmatched junction bases: 10. Germline loops: CDR1 SGHNT, CDR2 YENEEA. The length of the CDR3 is 16 residues. The CDR3 region has the DNA TGTGCCAGCAGCCCACGGAGCGGGGAGGCCTCCTACGAGCAGTACTTC. This sequence encodes CASSPRSGEASYEQYF.

A word on this clone: Additional DNA sequences in this sample encode the identical CDR3. This chain connects TRBV6-5 to TRBJ2-3; D remains ambiguous. This CDR3 contains 13 residues. Germline CDR1 and CDR2: MNHEY and SVGAGI. V was trimmed by 6 bases and J by 0 bases, leaving 7 bases between them. DNA of the CDR3: TGTGCCAGCAGCCGCACTAGCACAGATACGCAGTATTTT. It specifies CASSRTSTDTQYF.

The rearrangement links TRBV7-2 to TRBJ2-7, with D tentatively TRBD2 (6 bases). The ends were cut back, 0 bases at V and 0 bases at J, with 9 bases in the middle. Germline V lookup: CDR1 SGHTA, CDR2 FQGNSA. The CDR3 loop spans 15 amino acids. CDR3 loop: CASSLASGSSYEQYF. Here the CDR3 DNA reads TGTGCCAGCAGCTTAGCTAGCGGAAGCTCCTACGAGCAGTACTTC.

V usage is TRBV9 and J usage is TRBJ2-3; 7 positions agree with TRBD1. The junction had 11 bases not matched to a gene; V was cut back by 4 bases and J by 3 bases. This CDR3 has 16 residues. Germline V gives CDR1 SGDLS, CDR2 YYNGEE. Here the CDR3 reads CASSPRPETGTDTQYF. DNA for the CDR3: TGTGCCAGCAGCCCCCGGCCGGAGACAGGGACAGATACGCAGTATTTT.

The V gene is TRBV29-1, the J gene TRBJ2-7, with D perhaps assigned TRBD1 or TRBD2 (5 bases each). This CDR3 spans 13 amino acids. Germline-derived CDR1 and CDR2 are SQVTM and ANQGSEA. Trimming stripped 3 bases from V and 2 bases from J, with 11 bases between. The CDR3 nucleotides read TGCAGCGTTGACCGGGACGGCACCTACGAGCAGTACTTC. It translates to CSVDRDGTYEQYF.